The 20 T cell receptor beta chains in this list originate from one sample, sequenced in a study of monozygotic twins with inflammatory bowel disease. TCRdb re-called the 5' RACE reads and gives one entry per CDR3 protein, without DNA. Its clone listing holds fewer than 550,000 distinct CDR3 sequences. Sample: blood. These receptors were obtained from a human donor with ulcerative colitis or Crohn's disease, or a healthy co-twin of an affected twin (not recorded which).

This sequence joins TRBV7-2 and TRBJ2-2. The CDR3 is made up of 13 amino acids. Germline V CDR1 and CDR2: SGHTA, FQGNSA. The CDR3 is CASSSDGTGELFF.

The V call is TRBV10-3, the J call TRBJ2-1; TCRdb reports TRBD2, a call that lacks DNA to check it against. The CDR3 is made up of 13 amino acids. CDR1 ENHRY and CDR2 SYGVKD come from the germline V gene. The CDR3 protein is CAISESPSSGQFF.

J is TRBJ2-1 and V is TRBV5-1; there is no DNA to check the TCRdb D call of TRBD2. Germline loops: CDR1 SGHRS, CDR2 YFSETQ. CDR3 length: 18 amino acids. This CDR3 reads CASSLSWTSGNSYNEQFF.

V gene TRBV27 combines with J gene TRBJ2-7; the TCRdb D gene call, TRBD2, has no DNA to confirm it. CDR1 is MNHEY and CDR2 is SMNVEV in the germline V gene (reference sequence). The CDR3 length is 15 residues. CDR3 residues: CASSTSGGYRYEQYF.

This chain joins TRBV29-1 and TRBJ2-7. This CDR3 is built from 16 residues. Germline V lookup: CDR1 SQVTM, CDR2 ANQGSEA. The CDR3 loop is CSVVHLKNIIAYEQYF.

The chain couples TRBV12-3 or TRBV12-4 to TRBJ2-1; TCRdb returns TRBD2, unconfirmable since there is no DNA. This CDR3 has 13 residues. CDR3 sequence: CAIQGGTYNEQFF.

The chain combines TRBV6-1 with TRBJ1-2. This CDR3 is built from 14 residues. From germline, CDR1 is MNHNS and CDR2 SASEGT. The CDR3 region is CASKGHAGPYGYTF.

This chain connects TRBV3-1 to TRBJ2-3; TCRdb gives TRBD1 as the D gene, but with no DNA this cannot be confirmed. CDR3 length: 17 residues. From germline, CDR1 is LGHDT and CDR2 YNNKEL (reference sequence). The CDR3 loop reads CASSLGPGTSPTDTQYF.

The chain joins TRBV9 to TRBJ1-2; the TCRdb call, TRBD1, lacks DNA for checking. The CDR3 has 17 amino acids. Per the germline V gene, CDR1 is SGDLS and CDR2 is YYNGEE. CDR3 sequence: CASSVGGRQGLNYGYTF.

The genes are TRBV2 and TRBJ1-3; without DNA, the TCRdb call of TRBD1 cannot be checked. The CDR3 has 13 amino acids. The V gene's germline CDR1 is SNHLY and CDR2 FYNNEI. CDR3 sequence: CASTGDSGNTIYF.

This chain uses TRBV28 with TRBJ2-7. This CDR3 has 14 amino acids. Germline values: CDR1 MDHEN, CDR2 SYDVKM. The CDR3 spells CASFDQTLVTEQYF.

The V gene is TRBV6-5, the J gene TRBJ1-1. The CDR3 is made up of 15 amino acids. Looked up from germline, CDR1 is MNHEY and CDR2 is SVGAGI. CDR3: CASSSTANMNTEAFF.

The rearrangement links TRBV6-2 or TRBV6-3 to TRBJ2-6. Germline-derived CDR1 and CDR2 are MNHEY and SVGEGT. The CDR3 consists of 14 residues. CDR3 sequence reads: CASSRAAGANVLTF.

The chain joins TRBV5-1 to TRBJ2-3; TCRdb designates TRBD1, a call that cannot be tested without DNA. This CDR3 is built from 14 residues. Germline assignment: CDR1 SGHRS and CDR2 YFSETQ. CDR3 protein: CASSSGTPTDTQYF.

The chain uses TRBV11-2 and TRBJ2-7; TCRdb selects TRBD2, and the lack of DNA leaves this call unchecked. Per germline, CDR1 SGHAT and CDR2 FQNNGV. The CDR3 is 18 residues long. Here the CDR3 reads CASSLGAAGLAIPYEQYF.

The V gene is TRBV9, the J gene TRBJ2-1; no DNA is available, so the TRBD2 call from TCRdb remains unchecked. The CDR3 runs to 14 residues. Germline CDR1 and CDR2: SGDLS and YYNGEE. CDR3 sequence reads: CASSEGRPTREQFF. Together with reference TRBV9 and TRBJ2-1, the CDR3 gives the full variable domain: DSGVTQTPKHLITATGQRVTLRCSPRSGDLSVYWYQQSLDQGLQFLIQYYNGEERAKGNILERFSAQQFPDLHSELNLSSLELGDSALYFCASSEGRPTREQFFGPGTRLTVL.

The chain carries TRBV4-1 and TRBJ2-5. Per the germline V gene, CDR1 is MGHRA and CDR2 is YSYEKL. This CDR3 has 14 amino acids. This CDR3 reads CASSQKAVQETQYF.

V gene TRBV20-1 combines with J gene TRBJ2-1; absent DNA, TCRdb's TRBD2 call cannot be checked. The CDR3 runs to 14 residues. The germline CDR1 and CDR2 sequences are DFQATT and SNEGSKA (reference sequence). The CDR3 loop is CSTGPGLARNEQFF.

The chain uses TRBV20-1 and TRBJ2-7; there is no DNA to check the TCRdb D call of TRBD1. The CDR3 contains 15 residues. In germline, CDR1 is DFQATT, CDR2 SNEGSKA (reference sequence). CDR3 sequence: CSAPKGGSSSYEQYF.

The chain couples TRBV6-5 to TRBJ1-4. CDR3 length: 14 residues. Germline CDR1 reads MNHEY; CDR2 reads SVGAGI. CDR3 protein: CASSYSTQTEKLFF.